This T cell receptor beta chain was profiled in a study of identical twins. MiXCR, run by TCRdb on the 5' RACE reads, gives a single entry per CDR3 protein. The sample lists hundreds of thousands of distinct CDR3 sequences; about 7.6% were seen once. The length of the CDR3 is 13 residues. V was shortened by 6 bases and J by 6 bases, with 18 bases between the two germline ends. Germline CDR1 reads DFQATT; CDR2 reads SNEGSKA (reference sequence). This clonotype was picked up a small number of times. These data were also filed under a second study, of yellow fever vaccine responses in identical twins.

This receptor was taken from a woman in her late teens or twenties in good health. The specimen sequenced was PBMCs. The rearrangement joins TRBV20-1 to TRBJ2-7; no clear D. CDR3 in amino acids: CSALGNTGGEQYV. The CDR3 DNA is TGCAGTGCCCTTGGGAACACGGGCGGCGAGCAGTACGTC.